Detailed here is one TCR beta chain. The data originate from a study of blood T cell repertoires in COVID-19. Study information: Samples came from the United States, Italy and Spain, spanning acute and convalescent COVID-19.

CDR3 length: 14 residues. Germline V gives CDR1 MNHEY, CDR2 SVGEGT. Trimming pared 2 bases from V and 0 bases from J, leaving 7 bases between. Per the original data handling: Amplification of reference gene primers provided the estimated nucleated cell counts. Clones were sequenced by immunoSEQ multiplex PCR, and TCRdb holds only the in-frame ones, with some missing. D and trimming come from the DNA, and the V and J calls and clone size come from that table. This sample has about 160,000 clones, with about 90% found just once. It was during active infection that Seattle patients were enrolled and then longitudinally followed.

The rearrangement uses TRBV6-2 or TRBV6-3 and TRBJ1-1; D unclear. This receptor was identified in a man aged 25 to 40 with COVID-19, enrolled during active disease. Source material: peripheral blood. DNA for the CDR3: TGTGCCAGCAGTTACGTGGCCATGAACACTGAAGCTTTCTTT. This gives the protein CASSYVAMNTEAFF.